The T cell receptor beta chain under discussion was sequenced for a study of CD8 T cells in Susac syndrome. Random hexamers were used to reverse transcribe an amount of about 0.45 to 1 ug RNA. One entry per CDR3 protein, called by TCRdb with MiXCR from the immunoSEQ multiplex PCR reads. The data contain 70,000 or so distinct CDR3 sequences, about 94% of them singletons. A total of 16 residues make up the CDR3, ends included. The study, taken as a whole, reports: The relatively small number of individuals in the TCR sequencing and HLA analysis was acknowledged by the study.

With regard to this clonotype: Its target is unknown. The limits of the CDR3 on the DNA are not certain, so only TCRdb's listed CDR3 is given.

This sequence was found in a human donor with multiple sclerosis. J is TRBJ1-1 and V is TRBV7-5; the table names TRBD1, a call not compared with the DNA. TRBV7-5 is described as a pseudogene. The specimen was CD8+ T cells from PBMCs. This chain's CDR3 is CISVSEAYGQGNEAFF.